This record looks at one T cell receptor (beta chain) sequence and its context. Its antigen is not known. The source of the sample is a study of spatial heterogeneity in lung cancer. Time point denoted: sample taken at primary tumor resection. The donor population consisted of more than 55 patients with untreated, early-stage non-small cell lung cancer. Study observations and caveats: How many expanded intratumoral alpha and beta TCRs were present tracked the tumor mutation count, which was a count of nonsynonymous mutations.

The study tagged each TCR cDNA molecule with a unique molecular identifier. TCRdb reprocessed the 5' RACE reads via MiXCR and lists one record per CDR3 protein. The sample holds around 19,000 distinct CDR3 sequences, roughly 15% seen once. Germline trimming cut 6 bases from V and 1 base from J; bases unmatched to any gene: 1. The length of the CDR3 is 14 residues. Germline V gives CDR1 MNHEY, CDR2 SVGAGI. The sequence was collected from a female donor with early-stage non-small cell lung cancer. The sequenced sample was lung tumor tissue, obtained at surgery. This chain links TRBV6-5 with TRBJ2-3; 10 positions match TRBD2. For the CDR3, the DNA is TGTGCCAGCAGAGGACTAGCGGGCACAGATACGCAGTATTTT. Translating gives CASRGLAGTDTQYF.